The clone carrying this T cell receptor (beta chain) was detected a few times. Its specificity is not known. Indicated time point: pre-sensitization, week 0. Noted treatment: therapeutic diphenylcyclopropenone sensitization with weekly scalp DPC. MiXCR was run by TCRdb on the RACE reads, yielding one entry per CDR3 protein. The repertoire holds some 84,000 distinct CDR3 sequences, 7.5% to 9.5% seen once, with 2% to 3% in the top ten. These data are taken from a study of human T cells and chemical hapten exposure. Broader study findings: TCRs exceeding 1 in 1000 frequency stayed unchanged with DPC sensitization.

CDR3 length: 15 amino acids. The germline gives CDR1 MNHEY, CDR2 SMNVEV (reference sequence). V was clipped by 4 bases and J by 6 bases; unmatched bases: 11. The sequenced sample was whole blood, obtained in connection with sensitization to the hapten diphenylcyclopropenone (DPC). This chain links TRBV27 with TRBJ1-2, with 7 positions matching TRBD1. This sequence originates from a man aged 40-49 years with alopecia areata. Some clones in this sample may be carry-over from other donors' samples. The CDR3 region is CASSYSGRGFHGYTF. DNA of the CDR3: TGTGCCAGCAGTTATTCGGGCAGGGGGTTTCATGGCTACACCTTC.